Each of the 25 T cell receptor beta chains below was sequenced from the same sample in a study of CD8 T cells in ankylosing spondylitis. Their antigen targets remain unknown. Regarding the study as a whole: Characteristic, it appeared, of ankylosing spondylitis blood was a TCR beta motif of about eight highly homologous variants.

One entry per CDR3 protein, called by TCRdb with MiXCR from the 5' RACE reads. The table includes 400,000 to 450,000 distinct CDR3 sequences, 17% detected once. Sequencing used blood, either unsorted or a sorted T cell fraction (not recorded which). The receptor set was obtained from a male donor with ankylosing spondylitis.

In its sample, this clonotype was seen a few times. This chain connects TRBV12-3 or TRBV12-4 to TRBJ2-1, with D hard to call. The CDR3 is made up of 13 amino acids. Trimming removed 5 bases from V and 3 bases from J, with 8 bases in between. The CDR3 nucleotides read TGTGCCAGCAGTCCACTGGACTACAATGAGCAGTTCTTC. It translates to CASSPLDYNEQFF.

In this sample, this clonotype turned up many times. This rearrangement joins TRBV5-1 to TRBJ1-5, with D maybe TRBD1 (5 bases). The germline V and J ends were trimmed by 0 bases and 3 bases, with 10 bases remaining between them. The germline CDR1 and CDR2 sequences are SGHRS and YFSETQ. There are 15 residues in the CDR3. CDR3 amino acids: CASSLGDLPNQPQHF. The CDR3, as DNA: TGCGCCAGCAGCTTGGGGGACCTTCCCAATCAGCCCCAGCATTTT.

V and J are TRBV28 and TRBJ1-1; a possible D gene is TRBD1 (5 bases). Germline V gene lookup returns CDR1 MDHEN and CDR2 SYDVKM. V gave up 10 bases and J gave up 3 bases, with 18 bases separating them. This CDR3 spans 14 amino acids. CDR3 nucleotides: TGTGCCACTACGCCCCGGGGACCGTACACTGAAGCTTTCTTT. Its translation is CATTPRGPYTEAFF.

This clonotype was seen a handful of times. The CDR3 DNA sequence: TGTGCCAGCAGCCGCCGACAGGGAGGAGAGACCCAGTACTTC. Protein product: CASSRRQGGETQYF. The gene calls are TRBV3-1 and TRBJ2-5; D is perhaps TRBD1 (7 bases). The germline V and J ends were trimmed by 4 bases and 4 bases, with 13 bases remaining between them. Germline V gene lookup returns CDR1 LGHDT and CDR2 YNNKEL (reference sequence). The length of the CDR3 is 14 residues.

This clonotype was picked up a small number of times. This rearrangement joins TRBV20-1 to TRBJ2-7, with D perhaps matching TRBD1 (5 bases). Germline values: CDR1 DFQATT, CDR2 SNEGSKA (reference sequence). This CDR3 region has 14 residues. Trimming took 3 bases from V and 3 from J, leaving 15 bases between them. The CDR3 DNA sequence: TGCAGTGCTAGTTACAGGCAACCTGGCTACGAGCAGTACTTC. The encoded protein is CSASYRQPGYEQYF.

The table lists this clonotype with a few counts. V is TRBV6-4 and J is TRBJ2-1; no reliable D call. CDR3 length equals 14 residues. With 5 bases removed from V and 0 bases from J, the gap between germline ends came to 8 bases. The germline gives CDR1 MRHNA, CDR2 SNTAGT. Here the CDR3 reads CASSRDHSYNEQFF. The CDR3 coding sequence is TGTGCCAGCAGTAGGGATCACTCCTACAATGAGCAGTTCTTC.

V gene TRBV7-3 combines with J gene TRBJ2-1; 8 bases fit TRBD2. Trimming at V came to 5 bases and at J to 7 bases, leaving 10 bases not matched to a gene. This CDR3 contains 15 residues. CDR1 and CDR2 (germline): SGHTA, FQGTGA. The CDR3 spells CASSPTSGPGNEQFF. The CDR3 DNA reads as TGTGCCAGCAGCCCAACTAGCGGACCAGGGAATGAGCAGTTCTTC.

Only a few counts were recorded for this clonotype. The CDR3, as DNA: TGTGCCAGCAGTGAATCGGAGCGGGAGGTCCGCCGGGACCAGTACTTC. Translating it yields CASSESEREVRRDQYF. The V call is TRBV25-1, the J call TRBJ2-5; TRBD2 matches 9 bases. The length of the CDR3 is 16 residues. The V gene's germline CDR1 is MGHDK and CDR2 SYGVNS. With 1 base clipped from V and 10 bases from J, the junction kept 13 bases outside the gene matches. The full variable domain, its missing parts supplied by reference TRBV25-1 and TRBJ2-5, is EADIYQTPRYLVIGTGKKITLECSQTMGHDKMYWYQQDPGMELHLIHYSYGVNSTEKGDLSSESTVSRIRTEHFPLTLESARPSHTSQYLCASSESEREVRRDQYFGPGTRLLVL.

This chain joins TRBV28 and TRBJ1-5; 10 positions match TRBD1. This CDR3 contains 14 residues. Unmatched junction bases numbered 3, after V lost 3 bases and J lost 7 bases. The V gene's germline CDR1 is MDHEN and CDR2 SYDVKM. In nucleotides, the CDR3 is TGTGCCAGCAGTTTTGGGGACAGGGGCCAGCCCCAGCATTTT. Amino acid sequence: CASSFGDRGQPQHF.

The gene calls are TRBV2 and TRBJ2-1; 7 bases line up with TRBD2. The ends lost 8 bases at V and 5 bases at J; junction bases unmatched: 3. The CDR3 spans 12 residues. Germline V gives CDR1 SNHLY, CDR2 FYNNEI. The CDR3 nucleotides read TGTGCCAGCGGGCGGGAGAACAATGAGCAGTTCTTC. Its protein product is CASGRENNEQFF.

The chain carries TRBV29-1 and TRBJ2-3; 12 bases map to TRBD2. The trim removed 8 bases at V and 0 bases at J, leaving 6 bases unmatched. The CDR3 consists of 15 residues. The germline gives CDR1 SQVTM, CDR2 ANQGSEA. The CDR3 sequence is CSIRTSGTSTDTQYF. CDR3 sequence (DNA): TGCAGCATAAGGACTAGCGGGACTAGCACAGATACGCAGTATTTT.

This clonotype was recorded a few times. The chain couples TRBV5-1 to TRBJ1-1, with TRBD1 identical over 7 bases. Germline V gives CDR1 SGHRS, CDR2 YFSETQ. The CDR3 covers 13 residues. Losses at the gene ends were 4 bases for V and 4 bases for J; bases not matched to a gene: 4. The CDR3 nucleotides read TGCGCCAGCAGCAGATACAGGGGCACTGAAGCTTTCTTT. Protein: CASSRYRGTEAFF. Using reference TRBV5-1 and TRBJ1-1 for the parts outside the CDR3, the full variable domain is KAGVTQTPRYLIKTRGQQVTLSCSPISGHRSVSWYQQTPGQGLQFLFEYFSETQRNKGNFPGRFSGRQFSNSRSEMNVSTLELGDSALYLCASSRYRGTEAFFGQGTRLTVV.

This clonotype occurred a few times. CDR3 in amino acids: CASRREGPSNQPQHF. In DNA, the CDR3 is TGTGCCAGCAGACGGGAGGGCCCAAGCAATCAGCCCCAGCATTTT. V and J are TRBV6-4 and TRBJ1-5; D is unclear. Germline V gene lookup returns CDR1 MRHNA and CDR2 SNTAGT. CDR3 length: 15 residues. V was clipped by 6 bases and J by 1 base, with 13 bases between them.

V usage is TRBV5-1 and J usage is TRBJ2-2; D tentatively fits TRBD1 or TRBD2 (6 bases each). Germline-derived CDR1 and CDR2 are SGHRS and YFSETQ. CDR3 length: 15 amino acids. Trimming cost V 4 bases and J 5 bases, with 15 bases left between them. The CDR3 nucleotides are TGCGCCAGCAGCCCGGTAGGGGGAGGAACCGGGGAGCTGTTTTTT. Amino acid sequence: CASSPVGGGTGELFF. The full variable domain, its missing parts supplied by reference TRBV5-1 and TRBJ2-2, is KAGVTQTPRYLIKTRGQQVTLSCSPISGHRSVSWYQQTPGQGLQFLFEYFSETQRNKGNFPGRFSGRQFSNSRSEMNVSTLELGDSALYLCASSPVGGGTGELFFGEGSRLTVL.

The chain has TRBV10-3 and TRBJ2-7; no clear D gene. This CDR3 comprises 14 residues. Germline lookup yields CDR1 ENHRY and CDR2 SYGVKD. Trimming removed 6 bases from V and 0 bases from J, with 12 bases in between. The CDR3 region is CAISENPSSYEQYF. The CDR3, as DNA: TGTGCCATCAGCGAGAATCCCAGCTCCTACGAGCAGTACTTC.

This clonotype was counted only a few times. The rearrangement joins TRBV11-2 to TRBJ2-3; D is possibly TRBD1 (7 bases). Germline V gene data show CDR1 as SGHAT and CDR2 as FQNNGV. The CDR3 loop spans 21 amino acids. Trimming cost V 0 bases and J 0 bases, with 25 bases left between them. The CDR3 loop reads CASSLDPLRQGGIRSTDTQYF. Here the CDR3 DNA reads TGTGCCAGCAGCTTAGATCCCTTACGACAGGGAGGAATTCGTAGCACAGATACGCAGTATTTT.

This chain links TRBV27 with TRBJ1-6; the D is unclear. The V and J ends lost 3 bases and 8 bases respectively, with 8 bases between them. CDR3 length: 13 residues. Germline V gives CDR1 MNHEY, CDR2 SMNVEV (reference sequence). CDR3 loop: CASSFLRDSPLHF. CDR3 bases: TGTGCCAGCAGTTTCCTTAGGGATTCACCCCTCCACTTT.

This clonotype was recorded a few times. The chain is built from TRBV4-1 and TRBJ1-4; the D gene is possibly TRBD1 (5 bases). Germline V gene lookup returns CDR1 MGHRA and CDR2 YSYEKL. Trimming shortened V by 0 bases and J by 5 bases, and 10 bases separated the two germline ends. The CDR3 extends over 15 amino acids. The CDR3 is CASSQDPGKNEKLFF. The CDR3 DNA reads as TGCGCCAGCAGCCAAGACCCAGGGAAGAATGAAAAACTGTTTTTT.

This clonotype appeared a few times. The CDR3 DNA is TGTGCCAGCAGCGCGGGTCTAGCGGGAAGCACAGATACGCAGTATTTT. This sequence encodes CASSAGLAGSTDTQYF. The V gene is TRBV9, the J gene TRBJ2-3, with 9 positions matching TRBD2. V was pared by 3 bases and J by 0 bases, with 5 bases of the junction left unmatched. CDR1 is SGDLS, CDR2 YYNGEE, per germline. The CDR3 has 16 amino acids.

The chain joins TRBV10-3 to TRBJ2-1, with 10 bases aligning to TRBD2. The V segment lost 5 bases and the J segment 0 bases; nucleotides outside the gene matches: 10. Germline V gene data show CDR1 as ENHRY and CDR2 as SYGVKD. This CDR3 contains 18 residues. The CDR3 bases are TGTGCCATCAGTTATAGCGGGGGGAACACTAACTCCTACAATGAGCAGTTCTTC. It encodes CAISYSGGNTNSYNEQFF.

This chain links TRBV14 with TRBJ1-2, with D maybe TRBD1 (5 bases). The CDR3 has 18 residues. The germline V and J ends were trimmed by 6 bases and 5 bases, with 28 bases remaining between them. Germline lookup yields CDR1 SGHDN and CDR2 FVKESK. This CDR3 is CASSPIAPTPDKPYGYTF. The CDR3 bases are TGTGCCAGCAGTCCCATCGCCCCCACGCCGGACAAACCTTATGGCTACACCTTC.

The chain links TRBV7-9 to TRBJ2-2; TRBD2 might be the D (6 bases). Germline-derived CDR1 and CDR2 are SEHNR and FQNEAQ (reference sequence). The length of the CDR3 is 14 residues. V was pared by 11 bases and J by 2 bases, with 15 bases between. The CDR3 bases are TGTGCCTGTGCGGAGGGTATTAACACCGGGGAGCTGTTTTTT. Its protein is CACAEGINTGELFF.

The chain couples TRBV29-1 to TRBJ1-3, with a weak D call TRBD1 (5 bases). Looked up from germline, CDR1 is SQVTM and CDR2 is ANQGSEA. The CDR3 sequence is 14 residues long. DNA of the CDR3: TGCAACGCGAAACAGGCTTCCTCTGGAAACACCATATATTTT. It yields the protein CNAKQASSGNTIYF. Together with reference TRBV29-1 and TRBJ1-3, the CDR3 gives the full variable domain: SAVISQKPSRDICQRGTSLTIQCQVDSQVTMMFWYRQQPGQSLTLIATANQGSEATYESGFVIDKFPISRPNLTFSTLTVSNMSPEDSSIYLCNAKQASSGNTIYFGEGSWLTVV.

Only a few counts were recorded for this clonotype. Here the CDR3 reads CASSRPGGANVLTF. DNA for the CDR3: TGTGCCAGCAGTCGCCCGGGAGGGGCCAACGTCCTGACTTTC. This rearrangement joins TRBV6-2 or TRBV6-3 to TRBJ2-6; possibly TRBD2 for D (5 bases). V lost 5 bases and J lost 4, with 9 bases in between. Germline V lookup: CDR1 MNHEY, CDR2 SVGEGT. The CDR3 totals 14 residues.

This clonotype was detected many times. J is TRBJ2-5 and V is TRBV29-1; no clear D. The CDR3 spans 14 residues. Trimming removed 3 bases at V and 4 bases at J, with 15 bases between. Germline V gene sequence: CDR1 SQVTM, CDR2 ANQGSEA. CDR3 nucleotide sequence: TGCAGCGTTGAGCGGTGGAGAGCCGGAGAGACCCAGTACTTC. Its protein is CSVERWRAGETQYF.